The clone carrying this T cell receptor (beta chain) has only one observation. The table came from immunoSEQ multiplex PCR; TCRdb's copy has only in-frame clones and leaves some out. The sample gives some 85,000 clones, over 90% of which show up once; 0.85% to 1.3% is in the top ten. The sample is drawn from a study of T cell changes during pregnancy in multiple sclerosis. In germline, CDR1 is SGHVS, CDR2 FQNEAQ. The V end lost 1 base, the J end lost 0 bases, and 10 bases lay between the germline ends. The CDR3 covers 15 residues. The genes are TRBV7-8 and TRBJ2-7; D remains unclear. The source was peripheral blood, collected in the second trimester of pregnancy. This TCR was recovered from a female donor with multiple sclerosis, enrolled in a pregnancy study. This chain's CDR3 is CASSLVRLASYEQYF. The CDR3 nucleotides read TGTGCCAGCAGCTTAGTGCGGCTTGCCTCCTACGAGCAGTACTTC.